The sequence of this T cell receptor (beta chain) was determined in a study of shared clonotypes between healthy human individuals. On this clone itself: One junction end disagrees with the germline gene, perhaps due to a read error.

Germline loops: CDR1 MGHDK, CDR2 SYGVNS. The CDR3 runs 16 residues. For each subset, genomic DNA was distributed in equal portions over several immunoSEQ plates. Each replicate PCR on the sorted subsets used around 200 ng DNA (around 30,000 T cell genomes). Some clones are missing from TCRdb's copy, which holds only in-frame ones; the method was immunoSEQ multiplex PCR. The data contain roughly 2.6 million clones, around 90% of them singletons. Source material: naive CD4+ T cells sorted from blood. The subset denotes: CD45RA+ positively selected. The chain has TRBV25-1 and TRBJ2-3; TRBD2 agrees at 9 bases. The origin of this receptor is a young man in good health. Written as DNA, the CDR3 is TGTGCCGGCAGTGAATCCCTAGCGGGATATAGGACTAAGCAGTATTTT. Amino acid sequence: CAGSESLAGYRTKQYF.